This TCR beta chain came from a study of T cells in tumors after PD-1 blockade. Measured with immunoSEQ multiplex PCR; TCRdb has only the in-frame clones, and not every one. Of tens of thousands of clones listed, 60% to 80% are singletons. Deletions cut 4 bases from V and 7 bases from J, with 14 bases between. Germline CDR1 and CDR2: MNHEY and SMNVEV (reference sequence). The CDR3 runs 13 residues. This receptor was identified in a human donor with basal cell carcinoma. The sequencing here drew on PBMCs, taken before anti-PD-1 treatment. This chain links TRBV27 with TRBJ2-7, with D perhaps matching TRBD2 (7 bases). CDR3 sequence: CASSSQGGDEQYF. CDR3 DNA: TGTGCCAGCAGTTCACAGGGAGGGGATGAGCAGTACTTC.